The clone carrying this T cell receptor beta chain occurred many times. Preparation of the unsorted libraries drew on 2 million PBMCs stored at -80 C. The CDR3 has 14 residues. Trimming stripped 6 bases from V and 1 base from J, with 12 bases between. Germline assignment: CDR1 KGHSH and CDR2 LQKENI. cDNA was made by 5'RACE with 10-nucleotide random UMIs. A single run covered 15-18 subjects with over 180 million TCR-beta sequences. A single record per CDR3 protein comes from TCRdb applying MiXCR to the 5' RACE reads. The profile shows 20,000 to 25,000 distinct CDR3 sequences, 10% of them singletons. This sample was included in a study of neurological immune-mediated disorders.

The sequencing sample was made of PBMCs. This receptor was obtained from a woman in her sixties with HTLV-1-associated myelopathy (HAM/TSP). The rearrangement joins TRBV18 to TRBJ1-1; D not resolved. In DNA form, the CDR3 reads TGTGCCAGCTCCCAATCGGCGGCGAACACTGAAGCTTTCTTT. Its protein is CASSQSAANTEAFF.